Below, 8 T cell receptor beta chains from the same sample are listed, as sequenced in a study of cytomegalovirus exposure and HLA in healthy donors. Only in-frame clones appear in the TCRdb table, and some are missing; sequencing was by immunoSEQ multiplex PCR. The table lists 150,000 to 180,000 clones, about 88% of them singletons. Specimen: PBMCs. The receptors originated from a man between 18 and 29 years old in good health and CMV-seropositive.

This chain uses TRBV13 with TRBJ1-4; 7 bases are a match to TRBD1. The CDR3 consists of 14 residues. The V and J ends lost 3 bases and 4 bases, in that order; junction bases with no gene match: 2. Germline loops: CDR1 PRHDT, CDR2 FYEKMQ (reference sequence). In DNA form, the CDR3 reads TGTGCCAGCAGCTTCGACAGGGATAATGAAAAACTGTTTTTT. It is translated as CASSFDRDNEKLFF.

In DNA, the CDR3 is TGTGCCAGCAGTGAATACAATCCCAGCCGGGGCTACGAGCAGTACTTC. Its protein is CASSEYNPSRGYEQYF. V usage is TRBV25-1 and J usage is TRBJ2-7; possible D gene TRBD2, 5 bases. This CDR3 has 16 amino acids. V lost 0 bases, J lost 3 bases, and 15 bases lay in between. Per germline, CDR1 MGHDK and CDR2 SYGVNS.

This chain uses TRBV2 with TRBJ2-2; possible D gene TRBD1, 5 bases. This CDR3 spans 15 amino acids. CDR1 and CDR2 from the germline V gene are SNHLY and FYNNEI. The ends were cut back, 1 base at V and 2 bases at J, with 8 bases in the middle. The CDR3 coding sequence is TGTGCCAGCAGTGAAGTGACAGCCAACACCGGGGAGCTGTTTTTT. Amino acids: CASSEVTANTGELFF.

V gene TRBV19 combines with J gene TRBJ2-3; possibly TRBD1 for D (6 bases). The V and J ends lost 10 bases and 3 bases respectively, with 14 bases between them. This CDR3 spans 13 amino acids. The germline CDR1 and CDR2 sequences are LNHDA and SQIVND (reference sequence). CDR3 in amino acids: CATCHRDTDTQYF. CDR3 bases: TGTGCCACCTGCCACAGGGATACAGATACGCAGTATTTT.

This rearrangement joins TRBV7-9 to TRBJ2-5, with a possible D match to TRBD2 (5 bases). Trimming shortened V by 1 base and J by 5 bases, and 11 bases separated the two germline ends. The CDR3 length is 14 residues. Per the germline V gene, CDR1 is SEHNR and CDR2 is FQNEAQ (reference sequence). The CDR3 region is CASSLVGGGETQYF. In nucleotides, the CDR3 is TGTGCCAGCAGCTTAGTTGGAGGCGGGGAGACCCAGTACTTC.

The chain is built from TRBV29-1 and TRBJ2-2, with 9 bases identical to TRBD2. The CDR3 consists of 14 residues. Trimming took 7 bases from V and 8 from J; bases not matched to a gene: 11. Germline-derived CDR1 and CDR2 are SQVTM and ANQGSEA. The CDR3 here is CSAGGREGLGELFF. Here the CDR3 DNA reads TGCAGCGCCGGTGGGCGGGAGGGCCTGGGGGAGCTGTTTTTT.

CDR3 region: CASSQGLAGERDEQFF. As DNA, the CDR3 is TGCGCCAGCAGCCAAGGCCTAGCGGGGGAAAGGGATGAGCAGTTCTTC. This chain joins TRBV4-3 and TRBJ2-1, with 10 bases lining up with TRBD2. Germline V gene lookup returns CDR1 LGHNA and CDR2 YSLEER. The CDR3 is 16 amino acids. V gave up 1 base and J gave up 8 bases; unmatched junction bases: 8.

This clone has only one observation. The V gene is TRBV28, the J gene TRBJ2-1; maybe TRBD2 (6 bases). The V gene lost 7 bases and the J gene lost 6 bases, with 10 bases spanning the gap. The germline CDR1 and CDR2 sequences are MDHEN and SYDVKM. The CDR3 length is 12 residues. CDR3 coding DNA: TGTGCCAGCATGGAGGGCCCCAATGAGCAGTTCTTC. Its translation: CASMEGPNEQFF. Based on the CDR3 plus reference TRBV28 and TRBJ2-1, the full variable domain is DVKVTQSSRYLVKRTGEKVFLECVQDMDHENMFWYRQDPGLGLRLIYFSYDVKMKEKGDIPEGYSVSREKKERFSLILESASTNQTSMYLCASMEGPNEQFFGPGTRLTVL.